Listed below are T cell receptor beta chains from one sample, sequenced in a study of blood T cell repertoires in COVID-19. The repertoire was sequenced with immunoSEQ multiplex PCR; TCRdb's copy has only in-frame clones and lacks some. This sample has around 77,000 clones, with about 88% found just once. The source material was peripheral blood. These receptor sequences come from a woman older than 75 with active or convalescent COVID-19. Both conserved end residues are part of each CDR3. A D gene is named only where the DNA matches it firmly. Only some rows state a clone size, as once, few, many or a class for expanded clones.

length,V,D,J,size,CDR3,DNA
14,TRBV7-2,-,TRBJ1-2,-,CASSLNGLRDGYTF,TGTGCCAGCAGCTTAAATGGCCTTCGGGATGGCTACACCTTC
13,TRBV7-2,TRBD1,TRBJ1-6,-,CASSSTGGSPLHF,TGTGCCAGCAGCTCGACAGGGGGTTCACCCCTCCACTTT
15,TRBV6-5,-,TRBJ1-3,-,CASSYDTFSGNTIYF,TGTGCCAGCAGTTACGACACGTTCTCTGGAAACACCATATATTTT
13,TRBV9,-,TRBJ1-4,once,CASSVDGDEKLFF,TGTGCCAGCAGCGTAGACGGGGATGAAAAACTGTTTTTT
16,TRBV4-2,TRBD2,TRBJ2-7,-,CASSQDRTSGSYEQYF,TGTGCCAGCAGCCAAGATCGGACTAGCGGGTCCTACGAGCAGTACTTC
15,TRBV2,-,TRBJ1-5,-,CASSGGQYSNQPQHF,TGTGCCAGCAGTGGCGGACAGTATAGCAATCAGCCCCAGCATTTT
14,TRBV19,TRBD1,TRBJ2-4,once,CASSLTGIANIQYF,TGTGCCAGTAGTTTGACAGGGATAGCAAACATTCAGTACTTC
14,TRBV2,-,TRBJ1-3,-,CASSSQTSGNTIYF,TGTGCCAGCAGTTCACAGACGTCTGGAAACACCATATATTTT
13,TRBV5-4,-,TRBJ2-1,-,CASSLLSSNEQFF,TGTGCCAGCAGCTTGCTAAGCTCCAATGAGCAGTTCTTC
13,TRBV10-3,-,TRBJ1-5,-,CAISDSTGQPQHF,TGTGCCATCAGTGACTCTACGGGGCAGCCCCAGCATTTT
14,TRBV7-9,-,TRBJ2-3,-,CASSPSTGTDTQYF,TGTGCCAGCAGCCCGTCGACAGGCACAGATACGCAGTATTTT
15,TRBV4-1,TRBD1,TRBJ1-2,-,CASSPTDRGNYGYTF,TGCGCCAGCAGCCCAACGGACAGGGGGAACTATGGCTACACCTTC
13,TRBV12-3/TRBV12-4,-,TRBJ2-7,-,CASRPTGFGEQYF,TGTGCCAGCAGACCCACAGGGTTCGGCGAGCAGTACTTC
18,TRBV5-8,-,TRBJ2-3,-,CASSSTPLGGDGTDTQYF,TGTGCCAGCAGCTCGACCCCCCTAGGGGGTGACGGCACAGATACGCAGTATTTT
17,TRBV9,TRBD2,TRBJ2-3,-,CASSVEGSGALTDTQYF,TGTGCCAGCAGCGTAGAAGGTAGCGGGGCCCTCACAGATACGCAGTATTTT
13,TRBV27,-,TRBJ1-1,once,CASSLGRNTEAFF,TGTGCCAGCAGCTTGGGGAGGAACACTGAAGCTTTCTTT
15,TRBV6-1,-,TRBJ1-5,-,CASSESGQNNQPQHF,TGTGCCAGCAGTGAAAGTGGACAGAACAATCAGCCCCAGCATTTT
13,TRBV6-5,-,TRBJ2-1,-,CASRPTSVNEQFF,TGTGCCAGCAGGCCGACTAGTGTCAATGAGCAGTTCTTC
16,TRBV29-1,TRBD2,TRBJ2-3,-,CSVEPPGGLGTDTQYF,TGCAGCGTTGAACCTCCGGGGGGGTTAGGCACAGATACGCAGTATTTT
14,TRBV14,-,TRBJ2-7,-,CASSQLGTPYEQYF,TGTGCCAGCAGCCAACTCGGTACCCCCTACGAGCAGTACTTC
15,TRBV6-4,TRBD2,TRBJ2-1,-,CASSGLAGEGNEQFF,TGTGCCAGCAGTGGACTAGCGGGGGAAGGCAATGAGCAGTTCTTC
18,TRBV18,TRBD1,TRBJ2-3,-,CASFPSMTGTGRTDTQYF,TGTGCCAGCTTTCCGAGCATGACCGGGACAGGGAGGACAGATACGCAGTATTTT
13,TRBV12-3/TRBV12-4,-,TRBJ1-1,-,CASSFGTVTEAFF,TGTGCCAGCAGTTTTGGGACTGTCACTGAAGCTTTCTTT
20,TRBV3-1/TRBV3-2,TRBD2,TRBJ2-7,-,CASSQKDRVAGGPYPYEQYF,TGTGCCAGCAGCCAGAAAGATAGGGTAGCGGGGGGTCCTTACCCCTACGAGCAGTACTTC
15,TRBV6-5,TRBD1,TRBJ1-6,-,CASRTPGQFNSPLHF,TGTGCCAGCAGAACCCCGGGACAGTTCAATTCACCCCTCCACTTT
15,TRBV7-2,TRBD1,TRBJ1-5,-,CASSSQGAGNQPQHF,TGTGCCAGCAGCTCCCAGGGGGCTGGCAATCAGCCCCAGCATTTT
12,TRBV10-2,-,TRBJ2-1,-,CASSETSFEQFF,TGCGCCAGCAGTGAGACTAGTTTTGAGCAGTTCTTC
15,TRBV7-2,-,TRBJ1-2,-,CASSLATAGRGGYTF,TGTGCCAGCAGCTTAGCGACAGCCGGTAGAGGAGGCTACACCTTC
13,TRBV29-1,-,TRBJ1-4,-,CSVGDIVGEKLFF,TGCAGCGTGGGGGACATCGTCGGCGAAAAACTGTTTTTT
15,TRBV7-3,TRBD1,TRBJ2-2,-,CASSSRQGAPGELFF,TGTGCCAGCAGCTCGCGACAGGGGGCGCCCGGGGAGCTGTTTTTT
13,TRBV18,-,TRBJ1-2,-,CASSPGQDYGYTF,TGTGCCAGCTCACCAGGCCAGGACTATGGCTACACCTTC
18,TRBV2,-,TRBJ1-1,-,CASEKPPGDQTLATEAFF,TGTGCCAGCGAGAAACCCCCCGGGGATCAGACCCTGGCCACTGAAGCTTTCTTT
14,TRBV6-5,-,TRBJ1-2,-,CASSYSGRDYGYTF,TGTGCCAGCAGTTACTCTGGCAGGGACTATGGCTACACCTTC
13,TRBV30,-,TRBJ1-2,once,CAWSVAGSYGYTF,TGTGCCTGGAGTGTTGCAGGATCCTATGGCTACACCTTC
14,TRBV7-6,TRBD1,TRBJ1-5,-,CASSLSTGNQPQHF,TGTGCCAGCAGCTTATCGACAGGGAATCAGCCCCAGCATTTT
12,TRBV2,-,TRBJ1-4,-,CASVQGNEKLFF,TGTGCCAGCGTCCAGGGTAATGAAAAACTGTTTTTT
15,TRBV29-1,TRBD2,TRBJ2-3,-,CSVETSGGPTDTQYF,TGCAGCGTTGAAACTAGCGGGGGCCCTACGGATACGCAGTATTTT
14,TRBV7-9,-,TRBJ2-7,-,CASSLAGAPNEQYF,TGTGCCAGCAGCTTAGCTGGGGCCCCCAACGAGCAGTACTTC
14,TRBV7-2,-,TRBJ2-7,-,CASSPTPGAYEQYF,TGTGCCAGCAGCCCCACGCCAGGGGCCTACGAGCAGTACTTC
15,TRBV18,-,TRBJ2-5,-,CASSQGGFLQETQYF,TGTGCCAGCTCCCAAGGGGGTTTCCTACAAGAGACCCAGTACTTC
15,TRBV7-9,-,TRBJ1-2,-,CASSFGEESGSGYTF,TGTGCCAGCAGCTTTGGGGAGGAGAGTGGCTCTGGCTACACCTTC
14,TRBV5-1,-,TRBJ1-3,-,CASSSSEYGNTIYF,TGCGCCAGCAGCTCGTCGGAGTATGGAAACACCATATATTTT
15,TRBV5-1,-,TRBJ1-1,-,CASRSGQIMNTEAFF,TGCGCCAGCAGGTCAGGACAGATAATGAACACTGAAGCTTTCTTT
14,TRBV14,-,TRBJ1-2,-,CASSQERVNRGYTF,TGTGCCAGCAGCCAAGAACGGGTAAACCGTGGCTACACCTTC
13,TRBV30,TRBD1,TRBJ1-5,-,CAWGGQRDQPQHF,TGTGCCTGGGGGGGACAGAGAGATCAGCCCCAGCATTTT
15,TRBV19,TRBD1,TRBJ2-7,-,CARALGTGLSYEQYF,TGTGCCCGCGCATTGGGGACAGGGCTCTCCTACGAGCAGTACTTC
16,TRBV18,-,TRBJ2-2,-,CASSPVTGEYTGELFF,TGTGCCAGCTCACCAGTCACGGGGGAGTACACCGGGGAGCTGTTTTTT
13,TRBV19,-,TRBJ1-1,-,CASKRGMNTEAFF,TGTGCCAGTAAACGCGGGATGAACACTGAAGCTTTCTTT
15,TRBV5-6,-,TRBJ1-5,-,CASSLSDNKNQPQHF,TGTGCCAGCAGTCTTTCTGACAACAAGAATCAGCCCCAGCATTTT
14,TRBV29-1,TRBD1,TRBJ2-2,-,CSVSSTGDTGELFF,TGCAGCGTGAGCTCCACAGGGGACACCGGGGAGCTGTTTTTT
15,TRBV6-6,TRBD1,TRBJ1-2,-,CASSMDRGLNYGYTF,TGTGCCAGCAGTATGGACAGGGGGCTTAACTATGGCTACACCTTC
15,TRBV3-1/TRBV3-2,-,TRBJ1-4,-,CASSRGGGTNEKLFF,TGTGCCAGCAGCCGAGGTGGGGGGACTAATGAAAAACTGTTTTTT
16,TRBV6-5,-,TRBJ1-4,-,CASSYSLRDINEKLFF,TGTGCCAGCAGTTACTCTCTCCGGGACATCAATGAAAAACTGTTTTTT
15,TRBV4-1,TRBD1,TRBJ2-1,-,CASSRGGQGINEQFF,TGCGCCAGCAGCCGGGGGGGACAGGGGATCAATGAGCAGTTCTTC